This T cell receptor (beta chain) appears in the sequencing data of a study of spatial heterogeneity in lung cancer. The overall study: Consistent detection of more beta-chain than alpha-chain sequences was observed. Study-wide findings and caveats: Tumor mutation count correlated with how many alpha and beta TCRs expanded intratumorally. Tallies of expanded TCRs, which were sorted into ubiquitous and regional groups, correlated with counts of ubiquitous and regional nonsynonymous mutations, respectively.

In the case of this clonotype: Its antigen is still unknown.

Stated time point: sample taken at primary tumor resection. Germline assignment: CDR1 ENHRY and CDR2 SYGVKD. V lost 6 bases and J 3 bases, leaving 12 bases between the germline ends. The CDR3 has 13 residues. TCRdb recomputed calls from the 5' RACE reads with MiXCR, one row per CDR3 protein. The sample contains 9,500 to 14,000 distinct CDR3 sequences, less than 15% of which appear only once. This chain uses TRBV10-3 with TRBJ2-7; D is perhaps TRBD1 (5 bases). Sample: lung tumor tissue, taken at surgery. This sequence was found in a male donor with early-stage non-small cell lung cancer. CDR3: CAISSTDSYEQYF. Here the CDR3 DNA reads TGTGCCATCAGCTCAACCGACAGCTACGAGCAGTACTTC.